The source of this T cell receptor beta chain is a study of human T cells and chemical hapten exposure. Study as a whole: Minor volume differences among pooled libraries chiefly drove per-sample TCR yield variation.

CDR3 length equals 16 residues. Germline values: CDR1 MNHEY, CDR2 SMNVEV (reference sequence). V gave up 4 bases and J gave up 6 bases, with 20 bases separating them. RNA extraction used unfractionated whole blood as the source of total RNA. The library put unique molecular identifiers onto individual cDNA molecules. Each CDR3 protein is one row after TCRdb ran MiXCR on the 5' RACE reads. The data contain 150,000 or so distinct CDR3 sequences, around 4.1% of them singletons. This clonotype was observed at least ten times. This sequence was found in a female donor in good health. This chain uses TRBV27 with TRBJ2-3; D could derive from TRBD1 or TRBD2 (5 bases each). The CDR3 is CASSSRWGSYRDTQYF. The CDR3 DNA follows: TGTGCCAGCAGTTCAAGATGGGGGAGCTACCGTGATACGCAGTATTTT.